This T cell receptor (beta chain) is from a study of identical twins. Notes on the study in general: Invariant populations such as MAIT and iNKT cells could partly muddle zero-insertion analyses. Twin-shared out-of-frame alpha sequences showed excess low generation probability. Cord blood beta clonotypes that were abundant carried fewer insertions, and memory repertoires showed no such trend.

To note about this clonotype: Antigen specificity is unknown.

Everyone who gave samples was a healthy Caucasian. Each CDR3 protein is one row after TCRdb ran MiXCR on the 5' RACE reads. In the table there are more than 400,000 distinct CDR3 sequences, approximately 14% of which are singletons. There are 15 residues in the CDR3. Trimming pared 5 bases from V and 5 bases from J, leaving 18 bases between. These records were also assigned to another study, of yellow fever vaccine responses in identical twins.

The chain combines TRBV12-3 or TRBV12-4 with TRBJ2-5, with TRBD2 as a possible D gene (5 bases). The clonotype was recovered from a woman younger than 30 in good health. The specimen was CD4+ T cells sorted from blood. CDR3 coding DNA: TGTGCCAGCAGTGTTAGCGTCGGTAGCCGGGAGACCCAGTACTTC. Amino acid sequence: CASSVSVGSRETQYF.